Below, 24 T cell receptor beta chains from the same sample are listed, as sequenced in a study of cytomegalovirus exposure and HLA in healthy donors. PCR used 60 Vbeta primers and 13 Jbeta primers. The method was immunoSEQ multiplex PCR; TCRdb's version includes in-frame clones alone and lacks a portion of them. The sample has 150,000 or so clones; 80% to 85% are singletons. The specimen was PBMCs. The receptors were gathered from a man aged 25 to 40 in good health and CMV-seronegative.

The rearrangement links TRBV10-1 to TRBJ2-5; no clear D. In germline, CDR1 is WNHNN, CDR2 SYGVQD (reference sequence). The V end was cut by 7 bases, the J end by 0 bases, with 9 bases between. The CDR3 runs to 13 residues. This CDR3 is CASNREYQETQYF. CDR3 DNA sequence: TGCGCCAGCAACAGAGAGTACCAAGAGACCCAGTACTTC.

This rearrangement joins TRBV5-8 to TRBJ2-5; TRBD1 agrees at 7 bases. The V gene's germline CDR1 is SGHTS and CDR2 YDEGEE. With V trimmed by 4 bases and J by 11 bases, 14 bases remained unmatched. The CDR3 is 14 amino acids. The chain's CDR3 is CASSHSIGRGWQYF. CDR3 bases: TGTGCCAGCAGCCACAGTATAGGCAGGGGGTGGCAGTACTTC.

V gene TRBV5-1 combines with J gene TRBJ2-1; D might be TRBD1 (5 bases). V was shortened by 0 bases and J by 5 bases, with 18 bases between the two germline ends. The CDR3 consists of 17 residues. Germline values: CDR1 SGHRS, CDR2 YFSETQ. The CDR3 bases are TGCGCCAGCAGCTTGGGGGCGGCGCAGGGTGGGCACAATGAGCAGTTCTTC. Its protein is CASSLGAAQGGHNEQFF. The whole variable domain, remainder taken from reference TRBV5-1 and TRBJ2-1, is KAGVTQTPRYLIKTRGQQVTLSCSPISGHRSVSWYQQTPGQGLQFLFEYFSETQRNKGNFPGRFSGRQFSNSRSEMNVSTLELGDSALYLCASSLGAAQGGHNEQFFGPGTRLTVL.

The chain employs TRBV19 and TRBJ2-1; TRBD2 is a possible D gene (5 bases). The V end was cut by 6 bases, the J end by 0 bases, with 9 bases between. This CDR3 has 14 amino acids. CDR1 is LNHDA, CDR2 SQIVND, per germline (reference sequence). CDR3 DNA: TGTGCCAGTAGGAGGGAGAGCTCCTACAATGAGCAGTTCTTC. Translated, it gives CASRRESSYNEQFF.

This chain uses TRBV7-8 with TRBJ1-2, with 8 positions matching TRBD1. This CDR3 comprises 15 residues. Germline trimming cut 5 bases from V and 2 bases from J; bases unmatched to any gene: 7. Germline V gene sequence: CDR1 SGHVS, CDR2 FQNEAQ. In nucleotides, the CDR3 is TGTGCCAGCAGCCCCACTTCAGGGGGCAACTATGGCTACACCTTC. The encoded protein is CASSPTSGGNYGYTF. Using reference TRBV7-8 and TRBJ1-2 for the parts outside the CDR3, the full variable domain is GAGVSQSPRYKVAKRGQDVALRCDPISGHVSLFWYQQALGQGPEFLTYFQNEAQLDKSGLPSDRFFAERPEGSVSTLKIQRTQQEDSAVYLCASSPTSGGNYGYTFGSGTRLTVV.

CDR3 region: CASRTKPGQGAKGYNEQFF. The DNA of the CDR3 is TGTGCCAGCAGGACTAAACCGGGACAGGGGGCGAAGGGCTACAATGAGCAGTTCTTC. V gene TRBV7-8 combines with J gene TRBJ2-1; 12 bases map to TRBD1. J gave up 3 bases and V 6 bases, and 15 bases lay outside the gene matches. The CDR3 consists of 19 residues. Germline CDR1 SGHVS, CDR2 FQNEAQ.

This chain joins TRBV10-3 and TRBJ2-1; TRBD1 is a possible D gene (5 bases). With 1 base removed from V and 12 bases from J, the gap between germline ends came to 10 bases. Germline V lookup: CDR1 ENHRY, CDR2 SYGVKD. This CDR3 is 12 amino acids long. For the CDR3, the DNA is TGTGCCATCAGTGAGTTTCTGCAGGGGCAGTTCTTC. Protein sequence: CAISEFLQGQFF.

The chain recombines TRBV9 with TRBJ2-7, with 9 bases lining up with TRBD2. With 3 bases clipped from V and 3 bases from J, the junction kept 7 bases outside the gene matches. Germline V gene data show CDR1 as SGDLS and CDR2 as YYNGEE. The CDR3 loop spans 15 amino acids. CDR3 nucleotides: TGTGCCAGCAGCGCCGGTAGCGGGAGCGGCTACGAGCAGTACTTC. It translates to CASSAGSGSGYEQYF.

This clone turned up a few times. The chain uses TRBV9 and TRBJ1-4, with 7 bases identical to TRBD1. V trimming: 2 bases; J trimming: 7 bases; junction bases outside the gene matches: 11. Germline V gives CDR1 SGDLS, CDR2 YYNGEE. This CDR3 has 16 amino acids. DNA of the CDR3: TGTGCCAGCAGCGTCACAGGGGAAGTGGGAGGTGAAAAACTGTTTTTT. Amino acids: CASSVTGEVGGEKLFF.

This chain connects TRBV7-9 to TRBJ2-7; the match to TRBD1 covers 7 bases. There are 15 residues in the CDR3. J was trimmed by 11 bases and V by 4 bases; bases with no gene match: 17. Germline CDR1 SEHNR, CDR2 FQNEAQ (reference sequence). The CDR3 sequence: CASSSRTGVFIGKYF. CDR3 bases: TGTGCCAGCAGCTCTAGGACAGGAGTGTTCATAGGCAAGTACTTC.

The chain links TRBV6-4 to TRBJ2-2; D not resolved. The CDR3 is made up of 14 amino acids. From germline, CDR1 is MRHNA and CDR2 SNTAGT. The V end lost 4 bases, the J end lost 3 bases, and 9 bases lay between the germline ends. Here the CDR3 reads CASSGGSDTGELFF. The CDR3 DNA reads as TGTGCCAGCAGTGGAGGATCGGACACCGGGGAGCTGTTTTTT.

V gene TRBV11-3 combines with J gene TRBJ2-1; 8 bases line up with TRBD2. Germline V gene lookup returns CDR1 SGHNT and CDR2 YENEEA. CDR3 length: 16 amino acids. Germline trimming cut 4 bases from V and 7 bases from J; bases unmatched to any gene: 12. CDR3: CASSSPPGGLSNEQFF. CDR3 nucleotides: TGTGCCAGCAGCTCGCCTCCGGGGGGGCTGTCGAATGAGCAGTTCTTC.

The chain joins TRBV6-5 to TRBJ2-5; 7 bases map to TRBD2. This CDR3 is built from 15 residues. CDR1 MNHEY and CDR2 SVGAGI come from the germline V gene. V shed 4 bases and J 6 bases; nucleotides not matched to a gene: 11. The DNA of the CDR3 is TGTGCCAGCAGTTCGGCCGCGGGAGTGATTCAGACCCAGTACTTC. This translates into CASSSAAGVIQTQYF.

The rearrangement joins TRBV7-9 to TRBJ1-1, with 7 bases that match TRBD1. The CDR3 extends over 15 amino acids. The germline V gene has CDR1 SEHNR and CDR2 FQNEAQ (reference sequence). V shed 2 bases, J shed 5 bases, and the junction held 8 bases outside the gene matches. The CDR3, as DNA: TGTGCCAGCAGCTTAAGACAGGGTTGGGAGACTGAAGCTTTCTTT. It specifies CASSLRQGWETEAFF.

The CDR3 DNA reads TGTGCCAGCAGCTTAGATGGGGGCTTCTATGGCTACACCTTC. Its translation: CASSLDGGFYGYTF. V gene TRBV7-9 combines with J gene TRBJ1-2, with D tentatively TRBD1 (6 bases). Per the germline V gene, CDR1 is SEHNR and CDR2 is FQNEAQ (reference sequence). The V end lost 1 base, the J end lost 4 bases, and 10 bases lay between the germline ends. The CDR3 sequence is 14 residues long.

V gene TRBV5-4 combines with J gene TRBJ2-7, with 9 positions matching TRBD1. CDR1 is SGHNT, CDR2 YYREEE, per germline (reference sequence). With 4 bases clipped from V and 2 bases from J, the junction kept 4 bases outside the gene matches. The CDR3 sequence is 14 residues long. CDR3 nucleotide sequence: TGTGCCAGCAGCGTAGGGGACAGGGCCTACGAGCAGTACTTC. Amino acid sequence: CASSVGDRAYEQYF. Combining the CDR3 with reference TRBV5-4 and TRBJ2-7 gives the whole variable domain ETGVTQSPTHLIKTRGQQVTLRCSSQSGHNTVSWYQQALGQGPQFIFQYYREEENGRGNFPPRFSGLQFPNYSSELNVNALELDDSALYLCASSVGDRAYEQYFGPGTRLTVT.

This clone was recorded once. This chain joins TRBV6-5 and TRBJ2-7; the match to TRBD2 covers 11 bases. This CDR3 is built from 16 residues. CDR1 is MNHEY and CDR2 is SVGAGI in the germline V gene. The V gene end was trimmed by 0 bases and the J gene end by 2 bases; junction bases not matched to a gene: 3. This CDR3 reads CASSYSLAGGTYEQYF. The CDR3 DNA sequence: TGTGCCAGCAGTTACTCGCTAGCGGGGGGAACCTACGAGCAGTACTTC.

The CDR3 DNA reads as TGTGCCAGCAGACGAACCTGGAGGGGCGCCAGTCCCTACGAGCAGTACTTC. This codes for CASRRTWRGASPYEQYF. V and J are TRBV2 and TRBJ2-7; tentative D call: TRBD2 (6 bases). The CDR3 spans 17 residues. The germline V gene has CDR1 SNHLY and CDR2 FYNNEI. V gave up 6 bases and J gave up 2 bases, with 23 bases separating them.

This chain joins TRBV27 and TRBJ1-4; 10 bases fit TRBD1. The trim removed 2 bases at V and 7 bases at J, leaving 4 bases unmatched. The CDR3 is 15 residues long. Germline-derived CDR1 and CDR2 are MNHEY and SMNVEV (reference sequence). DNA for the CDR3: TGTGCCAGCAGTTTAACCCGGACAGGGGGTGAAAAACTGTTTTTT. Its protein product is CASSLTRTGGEKLFF. Variable domain in full (rest from reference TRBV27 and TRBJ1-4): EAQVTQNPRYLITVTGKKLTVTCSQNMNHEYMSWYRQDPGLGLRQIYYSMNVEVTDKGDVPEGYKVSRKEKRNFPLILESPSPNQTSLYFCASSLTRTGGEKLFFGSGTQLSVL.

J is TRBJ1-1 and V is TRBV18; a possible D gene is TRBD1 (6 bases). The CDR3 runs 18 residues. Germline V CDR1 and CDR2: KGHSH, LQKENI. Trimming stripped 4 bases from V and 2 bases from J, with 23 bases between. Here the CDR3 reads CASSQLAKRKGVNTEAFF. CDR3 nucleotide sequence: TGTGCCAGCTCACAGTTAGCGAAACGGAAGGGGGTTAACACTGAAGCTTTCTTT.

This chain uses TRBV5-4 with TRBJ2-7, with TRBD2 identical over 12 bases. Unmatched junction bases numbered 4, after V lost 0 bases and J lost 3 bases. The CDR3 loop spans 16 amino acids. The germline V gene has CDR1 SGHNT and CDR2 YYREEE (reference sequence). The CDR3 sequence: CASSLALAGGFYEQYF. The CDR3 nucleotides read TGTGCCAGCAGCTTGGCCCTAGCGGGAGGGTTCTACGAGCAGTACTTC.

This sequence joins TRBV19 and TRBJ1-2, with 9 positions matching TRBD1. The V and J ends lost 7 bases and 2 bases, in that order; junction bases with no gene match: 11. The CDR3 runs 16 residues. CDR1 is LNHDA, CDR2 SQIVND, per germline (reference sequence). The CDR3 loop reads CASILRTGATNYGYTF. In nucleotides, the CDR3 is TGTGCCAGTATTCTACGGACAGGGGCTACGAACTATGGCTACACCTTC.

The genes are TRBV7-9 and TRBJ1-2; D is possibly TRBD1 (6 bases). The CDR3 has 14 amino acids. The V end was cut by 4 bases, the J end by 8 bases, with 17 bases between. Germline CDR1 SEHNR, CDR2 FQNEAQ (reference sequence). CDR3 sequence (DNA): TGTGCCAGCAGCTCCCACAGGGAAACGGGGGGCTACACCTTC. Protein sequence: CASSSHRETGGYTF. The full variable domain, rest sourced from reference TRBV7-9 and TRBJ1-2, is DTGVSQNPRHKITKRGQNVTFRCDPISEHNRLYWYRQTLGQGPEFLTYFQNEAQLEKSRLLSDRFSAERPKGSFSTLEIQRTEQGDSAMYLCASSSHRETGGYTFGSGTRLTVV.

This clone turned up a few times. The chain couples TRBV7-9 to TRBJ1-1; TRBD1 agrees at 8 bases. This CDR3 contains 14 residues. CDR1 and CDR2 from the germline V gene are SEHNR and FQNEAQ (reference sequence). Trimming cost V 3 bases and J 10 bases; bases outside gene matches: 10. The CDR3 loop is CASSFAQGARGAFF. As DNA, the CDR3 is TGTGCCAGCAGCTTCGCGCAGGGGGCTCGGGGAGCTTTCTTT.